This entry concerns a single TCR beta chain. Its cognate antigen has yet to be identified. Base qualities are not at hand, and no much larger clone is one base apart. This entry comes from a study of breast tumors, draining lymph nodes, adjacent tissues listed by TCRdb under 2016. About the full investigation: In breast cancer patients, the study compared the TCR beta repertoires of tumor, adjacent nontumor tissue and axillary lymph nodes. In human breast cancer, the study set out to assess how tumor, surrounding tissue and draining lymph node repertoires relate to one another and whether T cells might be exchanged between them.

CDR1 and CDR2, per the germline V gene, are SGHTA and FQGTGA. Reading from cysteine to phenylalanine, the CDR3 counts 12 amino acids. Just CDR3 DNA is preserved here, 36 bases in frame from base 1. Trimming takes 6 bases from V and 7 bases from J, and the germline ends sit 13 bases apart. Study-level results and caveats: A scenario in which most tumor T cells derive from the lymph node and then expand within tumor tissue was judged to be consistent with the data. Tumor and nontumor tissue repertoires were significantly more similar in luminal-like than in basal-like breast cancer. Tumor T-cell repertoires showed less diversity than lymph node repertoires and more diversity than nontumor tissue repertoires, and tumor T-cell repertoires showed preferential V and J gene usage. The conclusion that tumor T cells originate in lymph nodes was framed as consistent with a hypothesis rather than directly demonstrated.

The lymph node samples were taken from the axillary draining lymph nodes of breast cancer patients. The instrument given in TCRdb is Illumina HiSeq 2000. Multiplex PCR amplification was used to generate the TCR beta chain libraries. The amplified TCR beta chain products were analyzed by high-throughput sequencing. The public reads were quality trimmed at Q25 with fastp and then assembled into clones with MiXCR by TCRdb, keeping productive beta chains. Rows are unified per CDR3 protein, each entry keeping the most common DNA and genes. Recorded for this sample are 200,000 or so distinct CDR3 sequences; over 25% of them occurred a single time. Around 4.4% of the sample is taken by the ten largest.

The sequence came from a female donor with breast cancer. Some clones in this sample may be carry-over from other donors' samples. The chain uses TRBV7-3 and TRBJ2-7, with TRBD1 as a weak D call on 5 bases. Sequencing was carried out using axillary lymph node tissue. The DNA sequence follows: TGTGCCAGCAGACCAACCCACAGGGAGCAGTACTTC. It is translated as CASRPTHREQYF.